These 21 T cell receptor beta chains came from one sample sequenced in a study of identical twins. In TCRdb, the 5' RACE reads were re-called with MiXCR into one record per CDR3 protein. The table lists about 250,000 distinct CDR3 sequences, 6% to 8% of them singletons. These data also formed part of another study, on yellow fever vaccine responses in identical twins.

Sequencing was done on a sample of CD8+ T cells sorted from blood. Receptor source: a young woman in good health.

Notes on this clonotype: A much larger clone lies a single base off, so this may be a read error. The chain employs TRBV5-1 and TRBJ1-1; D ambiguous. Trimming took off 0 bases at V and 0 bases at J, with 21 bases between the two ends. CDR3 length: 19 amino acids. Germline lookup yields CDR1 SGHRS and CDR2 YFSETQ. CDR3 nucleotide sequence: TGCGCCAGCAGCTTGGGGCAAGACTGGGTGGCGTTCATGAACACTGAAGCTTTCTTT. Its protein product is CASSLGQDWVAFMNTEAFF.

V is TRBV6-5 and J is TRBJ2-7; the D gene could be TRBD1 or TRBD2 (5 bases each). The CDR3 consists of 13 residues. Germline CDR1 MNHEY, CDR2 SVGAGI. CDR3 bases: TGTGCCAGCAGTTACCGGGACGGCTACGGGCAGTACGTC. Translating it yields CASSYRDGYGQYV.

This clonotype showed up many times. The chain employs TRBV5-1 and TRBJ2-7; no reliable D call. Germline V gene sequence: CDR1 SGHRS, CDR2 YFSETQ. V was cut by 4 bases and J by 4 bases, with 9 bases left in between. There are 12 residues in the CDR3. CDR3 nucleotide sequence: TGCGCCAGCAGCCCAGGACGATACGAGCAGTACGTC. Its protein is CASSPGRYEQYV.

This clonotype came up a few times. The CDR3 is CASSPRGVDEQYF. The CDR3 coding sequence is TGTGCCAGCAGCCCTCGGGGAGTCGACGAGCAGTACTTC. The V call is TRBV7-8, the J call TRBJ2-7; perhaps TRBD2 as D (5 bases). V was trimmed by 5 bases and J by 5 bases, leaving 13 bases between them. This CDR3 comprises 13 residues. Per the germline V gene, CDR1 is SGHVS and CDR2 is FQNEAQ.

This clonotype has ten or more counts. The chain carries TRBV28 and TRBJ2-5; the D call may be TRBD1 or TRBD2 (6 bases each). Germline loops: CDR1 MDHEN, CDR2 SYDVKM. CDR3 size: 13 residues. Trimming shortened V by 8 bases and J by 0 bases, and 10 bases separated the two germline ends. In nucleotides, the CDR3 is TGTGCCAGCGGTAGGGGGGACCAAGAGACCCAGTACTTC. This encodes CASGRGDQETQYF.

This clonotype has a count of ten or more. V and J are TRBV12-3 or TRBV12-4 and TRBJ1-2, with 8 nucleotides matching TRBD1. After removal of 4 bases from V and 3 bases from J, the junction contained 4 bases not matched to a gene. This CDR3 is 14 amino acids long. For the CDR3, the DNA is TGTGCCAGCAGTTCCGGACAGGGAGACTATGGCTACACCTTC. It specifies CASSSGQGDYGYTF.

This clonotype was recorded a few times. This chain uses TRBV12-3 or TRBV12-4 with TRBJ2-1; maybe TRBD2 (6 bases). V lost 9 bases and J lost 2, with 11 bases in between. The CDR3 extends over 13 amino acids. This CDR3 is CASSGETYNEQFF. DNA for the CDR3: TGTGCCAGTTCGGGGGAGACCTACAATGAGCAGTTCTTC.

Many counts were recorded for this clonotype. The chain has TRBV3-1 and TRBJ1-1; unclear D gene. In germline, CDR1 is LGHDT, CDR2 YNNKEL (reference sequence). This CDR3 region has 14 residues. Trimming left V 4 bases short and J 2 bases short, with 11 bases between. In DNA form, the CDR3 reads TGTGCCAGCAGCCTAACAGTTTATAACACTGAAGCTTTCTTT. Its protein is CASSLTVYNTEAFF. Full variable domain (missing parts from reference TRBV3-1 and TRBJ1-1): DTAVSQTPKYLVTQMGNDKSIKCEQNLGHDTMYWYKQDSKKFLKIMFSYNNKELIINETVPNRFSPKSPDKAHLNLHINSLELGDSAVYFCASSLTVYNTEAFFGQGTRLTVV.

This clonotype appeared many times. CDR3 region: CASSHVRGNTEAFF. The CDR3 region has the DNA TGTGCCAGCAGCCACGTTCGGGGGAACACTGAAGCTTTCTTT. V and J are TRBV3-1 and TRBJ1-1; unclear D gene. The germline CDR1 and CDR2 sequences are LGHDT and YNNKEL (reference sequence). The CDR3 has 14 residues. The germline V and J ends were trimmed by 3 bases and 1 base, with 9 bases remaining between them.

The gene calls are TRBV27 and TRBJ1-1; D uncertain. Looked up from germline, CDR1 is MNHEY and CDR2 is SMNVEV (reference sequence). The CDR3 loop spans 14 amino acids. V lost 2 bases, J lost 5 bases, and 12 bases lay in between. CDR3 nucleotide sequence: TGTGCCAGCAGTTTAGTGGGGATCGGAACTGAAGCTTTCTTT. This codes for CASSLVGIGTEAFF.

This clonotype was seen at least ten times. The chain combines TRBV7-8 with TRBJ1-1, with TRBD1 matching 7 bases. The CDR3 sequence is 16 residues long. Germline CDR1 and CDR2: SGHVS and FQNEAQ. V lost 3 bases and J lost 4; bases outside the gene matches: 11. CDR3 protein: CASSFDRDSSGTEAFF. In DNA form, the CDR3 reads TGTGCCAGCAGCTTCGACCGGGACAGTTCGGGCACTGAAGCTTTCTTT.

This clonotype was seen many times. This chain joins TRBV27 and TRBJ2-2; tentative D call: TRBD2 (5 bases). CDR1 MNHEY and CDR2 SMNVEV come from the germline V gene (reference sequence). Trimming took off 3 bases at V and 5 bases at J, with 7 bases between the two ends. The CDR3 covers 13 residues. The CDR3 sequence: CASSFGGTGELFF. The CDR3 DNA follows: TGTGCCAGCAGTTTTGGCGGGACCGGGGAGCTGTTTTTT.

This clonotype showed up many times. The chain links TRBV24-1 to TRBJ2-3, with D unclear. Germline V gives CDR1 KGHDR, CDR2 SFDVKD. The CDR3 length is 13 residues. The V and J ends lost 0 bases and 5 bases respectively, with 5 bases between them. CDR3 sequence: CATSDLRRDTQYF. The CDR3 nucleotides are TGTGCCACCAGTGATTTGCGACGAGATACGCAGTATTTT.

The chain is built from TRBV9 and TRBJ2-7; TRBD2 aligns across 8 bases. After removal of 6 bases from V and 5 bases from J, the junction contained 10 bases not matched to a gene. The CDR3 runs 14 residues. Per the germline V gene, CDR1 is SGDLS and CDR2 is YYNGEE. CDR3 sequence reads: CASTPGGAQDEQYF. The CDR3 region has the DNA TGTGCCAGCACCCCGGGAGGGGCCCAAGACGAGCAGTACTTC.

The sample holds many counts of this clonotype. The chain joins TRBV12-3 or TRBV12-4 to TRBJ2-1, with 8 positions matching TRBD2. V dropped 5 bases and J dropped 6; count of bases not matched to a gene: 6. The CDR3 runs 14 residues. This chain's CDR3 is CASSPPGGSNEQFF. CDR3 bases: TGTGCCAGCAGTCCACCGGGAGGGAGCAATGAGCAGTTCTTC.

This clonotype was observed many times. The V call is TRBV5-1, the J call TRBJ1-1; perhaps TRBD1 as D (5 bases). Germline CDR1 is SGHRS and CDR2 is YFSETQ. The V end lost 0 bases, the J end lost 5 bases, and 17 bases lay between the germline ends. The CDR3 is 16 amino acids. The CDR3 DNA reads TGCGCCAGCAGCTTGGGCGGGGCCCTAAGGAATACTGAAGCTTTCTTT. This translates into CASSLGGALRNTEAFF.

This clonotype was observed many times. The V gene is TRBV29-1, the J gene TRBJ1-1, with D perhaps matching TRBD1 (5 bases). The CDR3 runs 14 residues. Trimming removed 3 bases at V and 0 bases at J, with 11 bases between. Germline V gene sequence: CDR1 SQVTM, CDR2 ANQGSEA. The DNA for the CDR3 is TGCAGCGTTGACCGCGACAGCATGAACACTGAAGCTTTCTTT. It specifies CSVDRDSMNTEAFF.

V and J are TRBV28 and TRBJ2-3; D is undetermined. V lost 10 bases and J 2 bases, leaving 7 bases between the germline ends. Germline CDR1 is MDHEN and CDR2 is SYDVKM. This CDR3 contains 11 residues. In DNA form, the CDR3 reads TGTGCCACATTACTCACAGATACGCAGTATTTT. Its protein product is CATLLTDTQYF.

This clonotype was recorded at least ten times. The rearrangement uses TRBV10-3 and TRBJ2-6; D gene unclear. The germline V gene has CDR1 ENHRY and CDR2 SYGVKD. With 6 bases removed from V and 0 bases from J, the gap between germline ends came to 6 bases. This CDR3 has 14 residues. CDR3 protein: CAISGRSGANVLTF. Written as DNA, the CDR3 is TGTGCCATCAGCGGACGCTCTGGGGCCAACGTCCTGACTTTC.

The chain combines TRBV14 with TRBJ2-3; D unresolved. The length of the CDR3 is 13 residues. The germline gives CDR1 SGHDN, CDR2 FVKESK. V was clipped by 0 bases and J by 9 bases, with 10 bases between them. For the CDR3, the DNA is TGTGCCAGCAGCCAAGAGAACCCGAGGACGCAGTATTTT. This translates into CASSQENPRTQYF.

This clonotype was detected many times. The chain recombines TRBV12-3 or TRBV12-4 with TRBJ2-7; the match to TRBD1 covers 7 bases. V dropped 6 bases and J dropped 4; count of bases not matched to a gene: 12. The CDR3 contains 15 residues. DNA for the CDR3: TGTGCCAGCAGCGACGACAGGGTAGTACCTTACGAGCAGTACGTC. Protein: CASSDDRVVPYEQYV.